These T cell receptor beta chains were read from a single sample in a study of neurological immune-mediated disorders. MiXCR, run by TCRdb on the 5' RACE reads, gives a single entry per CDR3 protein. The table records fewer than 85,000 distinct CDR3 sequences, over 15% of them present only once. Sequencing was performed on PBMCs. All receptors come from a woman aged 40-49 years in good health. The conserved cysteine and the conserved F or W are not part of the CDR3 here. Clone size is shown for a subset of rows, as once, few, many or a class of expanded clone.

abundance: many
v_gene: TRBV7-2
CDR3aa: ASSLGGHDEAF

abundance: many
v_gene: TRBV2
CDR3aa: ASSVSGANEKLF

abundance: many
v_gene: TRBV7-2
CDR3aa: ASSLAYGSSYGYT

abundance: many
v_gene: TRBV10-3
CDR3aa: ATRWDRADRELF

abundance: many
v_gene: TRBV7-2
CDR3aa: ASSFYAGTGELF

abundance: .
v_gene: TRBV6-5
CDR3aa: ASSSLQGVGQPQH

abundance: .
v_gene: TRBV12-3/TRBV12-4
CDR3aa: ASSPPGHTEAF

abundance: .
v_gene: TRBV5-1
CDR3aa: ASSLAVGSYNEQF

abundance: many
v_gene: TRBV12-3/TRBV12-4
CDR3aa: ASSLSGRQLAF

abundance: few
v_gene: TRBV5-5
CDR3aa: ASSRTGGGEQY

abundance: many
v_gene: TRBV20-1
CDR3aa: SAVLEGKETQY

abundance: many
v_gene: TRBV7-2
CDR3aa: ASSSDRVQPQH

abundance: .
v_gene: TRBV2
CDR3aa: ASSEWGKGTEAF

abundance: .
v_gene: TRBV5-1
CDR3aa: ASSATSYEQY

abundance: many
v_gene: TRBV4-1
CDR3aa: ASSHSRQGAKNIQY

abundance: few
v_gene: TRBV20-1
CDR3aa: SAAIGPGSRAGELF

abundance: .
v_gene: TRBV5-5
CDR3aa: ASGLVWSGSHNEQF

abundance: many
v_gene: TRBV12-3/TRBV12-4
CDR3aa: ASSYGEAGNTIY

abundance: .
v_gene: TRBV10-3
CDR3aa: AIRRDASTDTQY

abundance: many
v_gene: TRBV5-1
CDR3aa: ASSVTGLGPGGYT

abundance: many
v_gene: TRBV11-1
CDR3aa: ASSVPENTEAF

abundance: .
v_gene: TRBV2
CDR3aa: ASSNIGGTGGGETQY

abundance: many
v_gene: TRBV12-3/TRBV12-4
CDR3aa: ASSSGTGAVNEQF

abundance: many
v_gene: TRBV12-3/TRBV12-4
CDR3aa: ASSQLGTILH

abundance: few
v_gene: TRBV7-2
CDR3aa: ASSFSGSTDTQY

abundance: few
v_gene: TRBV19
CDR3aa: ASSETGEKLF

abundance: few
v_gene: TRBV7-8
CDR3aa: ASSLGATGELF

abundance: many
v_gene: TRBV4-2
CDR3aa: ASSQEGGFRAF

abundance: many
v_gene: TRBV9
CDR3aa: ATQDRNYGYT

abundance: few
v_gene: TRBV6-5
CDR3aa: ASSFGDQYSPLH

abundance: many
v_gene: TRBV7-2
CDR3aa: ASSSPLAGGTAGELF

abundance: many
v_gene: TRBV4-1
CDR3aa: ASSLSNEQF

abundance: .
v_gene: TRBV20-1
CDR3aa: SARERGRNIQY

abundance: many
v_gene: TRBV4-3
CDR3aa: ASSLLGDEFNEQF

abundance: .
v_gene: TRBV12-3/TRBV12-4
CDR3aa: ASGHGTGTDTQY

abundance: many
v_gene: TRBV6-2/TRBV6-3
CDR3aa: ASRDGQNNEQF

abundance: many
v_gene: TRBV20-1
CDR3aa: SARVPGEDSNQPQH

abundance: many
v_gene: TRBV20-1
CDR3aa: SARDPFSGGGETQY

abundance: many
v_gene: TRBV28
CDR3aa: ASSAQTGQAYGYT

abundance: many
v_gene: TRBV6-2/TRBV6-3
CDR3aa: ASRLTYNYGYT

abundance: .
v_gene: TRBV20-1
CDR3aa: SARAGGFYNEQF

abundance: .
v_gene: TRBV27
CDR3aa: ASSEGLAGGLDTQY

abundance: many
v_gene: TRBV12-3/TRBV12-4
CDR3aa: ASSLRKNYGYT

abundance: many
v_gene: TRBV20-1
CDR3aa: SASDRGHGNTIY

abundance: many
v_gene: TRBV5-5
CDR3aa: ASSRQGYGTEAF

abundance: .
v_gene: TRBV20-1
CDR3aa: SARDGAWGQYTQY

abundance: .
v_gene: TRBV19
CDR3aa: ASSFGQGRYSQDTDTQY

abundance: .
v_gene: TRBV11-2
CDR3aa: ASSSRGSGANVLT

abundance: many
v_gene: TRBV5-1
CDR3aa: ASRKGQGQDTQY

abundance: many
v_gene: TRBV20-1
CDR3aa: SARDGGEGNTIY